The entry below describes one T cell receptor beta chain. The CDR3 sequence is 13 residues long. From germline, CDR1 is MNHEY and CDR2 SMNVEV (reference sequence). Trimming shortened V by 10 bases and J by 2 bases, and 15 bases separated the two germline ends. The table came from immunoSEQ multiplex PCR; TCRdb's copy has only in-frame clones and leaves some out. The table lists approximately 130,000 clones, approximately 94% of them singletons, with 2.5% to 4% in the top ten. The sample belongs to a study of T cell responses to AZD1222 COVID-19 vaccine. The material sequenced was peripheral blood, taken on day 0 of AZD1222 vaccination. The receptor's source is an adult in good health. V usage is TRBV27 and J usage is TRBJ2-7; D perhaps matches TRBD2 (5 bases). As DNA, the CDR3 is TGTGCCATCGGACCGGTCGGGGCCTACGAGCAGTACTTC. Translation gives CAIGPVGAYEQYF.